Detailed here is one T cell receptor (beta chain). This sample was included in a study of OX40 agonist ivuxolimab in advanced cancers. Study-level information: Patients treated during dose escalation were battling hepatocellular carcinoma, melanoma, renal cell or head and neck cancer.

V lost 5 bases, J lost 0 bases, and 8 bases lay in between. CDR1 PRHDT and CDR2 FYEKMQ come from the germline V gene (reference sequence). CDR3 length equals 15 residues. Assay: immunoSEQ multiplex PCR; the TCRdb copy retains only in-frame clones and omits some. The profile shows about 19,000 clones, 83% of them singletons. The rearrangement links TRBV13 to TRBJ2-6; D not certain. The receptor comes from an adult with an advanced solid tumor such as melanoma, head and neck, liver or kidney cancer. The sample consisted of CD4+ or CD8+ T cells sorted from blood, taken in a trial of the OX40 agonist ivuxolimab. The CDR3 nucleotides are TGTGCCAGCAGCCTTACAGACTCTGGGGCCAACGTCCTGACTTTC. Its translation: CASSLTDSGANVLTF.